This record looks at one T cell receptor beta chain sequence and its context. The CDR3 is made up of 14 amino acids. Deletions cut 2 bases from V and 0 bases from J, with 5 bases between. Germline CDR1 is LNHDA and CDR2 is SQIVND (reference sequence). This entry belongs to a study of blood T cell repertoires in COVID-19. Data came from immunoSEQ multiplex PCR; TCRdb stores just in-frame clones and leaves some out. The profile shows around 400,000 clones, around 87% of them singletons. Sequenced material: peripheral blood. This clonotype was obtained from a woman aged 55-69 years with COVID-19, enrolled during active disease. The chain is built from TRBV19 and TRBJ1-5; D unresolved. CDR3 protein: CASSIPNSNQPQHF. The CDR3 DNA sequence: TGTGCCAGTAGTATACCTAATAGCAATCAGCCCCAGCATTTT.